The clone carrying this TCR beta chain was seen a single time. The data were taken from a study of T cell responses to AZD1222 COVID-19 vaccine. Per the germline V gene, CDR1 is MNHEY and CDR2 is SVGAGI. V gave up 6 bases and J gave up 2 bases, with 13 bases separating them. This CDR3 is 14 amino acids long. Libraries were prepared by immunoSEQ multiplex PCR; TCRdb keeps only in-frame clonotypes and omits some of them. The repertoire holds 150,000 or so clones, with approximately 89% as singletons. The clonotype comes from an adult who received the AZD1222 COVID-19 vaccine. Sequencing used peripheral blood, obtained 28 days after the second AZD1222 dose. The J gene is TRBJ1-2, the V gene TRBV6-5; D gene uncertain. The DNA for the CDR3 is TGTGCCAGCAGGAAGATTGGTCCGAACTATGGCTACACCTTC. Protein sequence: CASRKIGPNYGYTF.